This T cell receptor (beta chain) stems from a study of T cell responses to AZD1222 COVID-19 vaccine. On this clone itself: Its matching antigen is unknown.

The CDR3 totals 12 residues. The V and J ends lost 0 bases and 15 bases respectively, with 12 bases between them. Germline V gives CDR1 MGHRA, CDR2 YSYEKL. Regarding the study as a whole: The donors showed a predominance of white British ancestry and of females, with possible underestimation of clonal diversity. Among spike-specific TCRs, nearly half reportedly target unmutated variant regions.

This table comes from immunoSEQ multiplex PCR, and its TCRdb copy is limited to in-frame clones, with some not included. The data hold 150,000 or so clones, with approximately 90% observed a single time. The V gene is TRBV4-1, the J gene TRBJ2-1; the D is unclear. The sequence came from an adult in good health. The input for sequencing was peripheral blood, taken on day 0 of AZD1222 vaccination. This CDR3 is CASSQERPSLFF. The DNA of the CDR3 is TGCGCCAGCAGCCAAGAACGACCCTCACTGTTCTTC.